This is a list of T cell receptor beta chains from one sample in a study of blood T cell repertoires in COVID-19. Assay used: immunoSEQ multiplex PCR; TCRdb lists only in-frame clones, some missing. Of some 300,000 clones listed, 90% are singletons. The sequenced sample consisted of peripheral blood. These receptors were obtained from a woman aged 50 to 60 with COVID-19, enrolled during active disease. Both conserved end residues are part of each CDR3. The D gene is left open where the match is weak. Size values are once, few and many counts, or a class for expanded clones, and some rows have none.

V gene	clone size	D gene	J gene	CDR3 protein	CDR3 DNA
TRBV11-2	-	-	TRBJ2-2	CASSFTNTGELFF	TGTGCCAGCAGCTTCACGAACACCGGGGAGCTGTTTTTT
TRBV2	-	-	TRBJ1-2	CASSPDSNYGYTF	TGTGCCAGCAGTCCGGACAGTAACTATGGCTACACCTTC
TRBV2	once	-	TRBJ2-5	CASCRRDNQETQYF	TGTGCCAGCTGTAGACGGGACAATCAAGAGACCCAGTACTTC
TRBV2	once	TRBD1	TRBJ1-2	CASSLDRESNYGYTF	TGTGCCAGCAGTCTGGACAGGGAATCTAACTATGGCTACACCTTC
TRBV15	once	TRBD1	TRBJ2-1	CATSRDWRQGSEQFF	TGTGCCACCAGCAGAGATTGGAGACAGGGCAGTGAGCAGTTCTTC
TRBV11-3	-	TRBD2	TRBJ2-1	CASSLALAEKNNEQFF	TGTGCCAGCAGCTTAGCACTAGCGGAAAAGAACAATGAGCAGTTCTTC
TRBV9	once	-	TRBJ2-5	CASSVSSARYRTQYF	TGTGCCAGCAGCGTGTCTAGTGCCCGTTATAGGACCCAGTACTTC
TRBV7-9	-	-	TRBJ2-6	CASSSRRTAYLSGANVLTF	TGTGCCAGCAGCTCGCGGAGGACAGCCTACCTCTCTGGGGCCAACGTCCTGACTTTC
TRBV5-4	-	TRBD2	TRBJ2-1	CASSPGGLAGFNEQFF	TGTGCCAGCAGCCCTGGGGGACTAGCGGGATTTAATGAGCAGTTCTTC
TRBV27	once	TRBD2	TRBJ2-1	CASGPGLAADNEQFF	TGTGCCAGCGGTCCCGGACTAGCGGCAGACAATGAGCAGTTCTTC
TRBV19	-	TRBD2	TRBJ2-1	CASSLREGSQFF	TGTGCCAGTAGTTTACGGGAGGGCTCCCAGTTCTTC
TRBV11-2	-	TRBD1	TRBJ1-6	CASSPLFDRGEGGNSPLHF	TGTGCCAGCAGCCCATTATTCGACAGGGGCGAAGGGGGAAATTCACCCCTCCACTTT
TRBV4-1	-	-	TRBJ2-2	CASSHAPLRANTGELFF	TGCGCCAGCAGCCACGCCCCATTGCGAGCGAACACCGGGGAGCTGTTTTTT
TRBV7-2	-	-	TRBJ2-5	CASSLVAGAETQYF	TGTGCCAGCAGCTTAGTGGCGGGGGCCGAGACCCAGTACTTC
TRBV9	-	-	TRBJ2-1	CASSPGGRGDEQFF	TGTGCCAGCAGCCCCGGGGGAAGGGGTGATGAGCAGTTCTTC
TRBV29-1	-	TRBD1	TRBJ1-1	CSVDRVGTEAFF	TGCAGCGTCGACAGGGTAGGCACTGAAGCTTTCTTT
TRBV7-2	-	-	TRBJ1-1	CASSLAGLDVSRLFF	TGTGCCAGCAGCTTAGCGGGACTAGATGTTTCGAGGCTTTTCTTT
TRBV6-5	-	TRBD2	TRBJ2-7	CASSYSVLAGVREQYF	TGTGCCAGCAGTTACTCGGTCCTAGCGGGAGTGAGGGAGCAGTACTTC
TRBV4-1	few	TRBD2	TRBJ2-1	CASSQDFGLASYNEQFF	TGCGCCAGCAGCCAAGATTTCGGACTAGCGAGTTACAATGAGCAGTTCTTC
TRBV5-1	-	-	TRBJ2-1	CASSLNSLSYNEQFF	TGCGCCAGCAGCTTGAACAGCCTCTCCTACAATGAGCAGTTCTTC
TRBV7-9	once	-	TRBJ1-2	CASSRGDIGYTF	TGTGCCAGCAGCCGAGGGGACATCGGCTACACCTTC
TRBV30	-	-	TRBJ1-2	CAWSIDHYGYTF	TGTGCCTGGAGTATAGATCACTATGGCTACACCTTC
TRBV6-5	-	-	TRBJ2-6	CASSLLGANVLTF	TGTGCCAGCAGCCTACTAGGGGCCAACGTCCTGACTTTC
TRBV18	-	-	TRBJ1-2	CASSPFNEYYGYTF	TGTGCCAGCTCACCATTTAATGAGTACTATGGCTACACCTTC
TRBV5-6	-	TRBD2	TRBJ2-6	CASSLVAGKSGANVLTF	TGTGCCAGCAGCTTGGTAGCGGGAAAGTCTGGGGCCAACGTCCTGACTTTC
TRBV27	-	TRBD2	TRBJ2-3	CASSLTSGSTDTQYF	TGTGCCAGCAGTTTGACTAGCGGGAGCACAGATACGCAGTATTTT
TRBV5-6	-	-	TRBJ2-7	CASSLVDRPYEQYF	TGTGCCAGCAGCTTGGTGGACAGACCCTACGAGCAGTACTTC
TRBV11-2	-	-	TRBJ1-5	CASSLSGQSNQPQHF	TGTGCCAGCAGCTTATCAGGTCAAAGCAATCAGCCCCAGCATTTT
TRBV2	-	TRBD1	TRBJ1-2	CASDSLRDRSIYGYTF	TGTGCCAGCGATTCCCTCCGGGACAGAAGCATCTATGGCTACACCTTC
TRBV3-1/TRBV3-2	-	-	TRBJ1-5	CASSQSSPNQPQHF	TGTGCCAGCAGCCAGTCCAGTCCAAATCAGCCCCAGCATTTT
TRBV9	-	TRBD1	TRBJ2-2	CASSAGQEYTGELFF	TGTGCCAGCAGCGCCGGACAGGAATACACCGGGGAGCTGTTTTTT
TRBV29-1	-	-	TRBJ1-3	CSVGEGGTGNTIYF	TGCAGCGTTGGAGAGGGAGGGACTGGAAACACCATATATTTT